Below, one TCR beta chain is given with its context. Its antigen is undetermined. V was cut by 3 bases and J by 11 bases, with 11 bases left in between. This CDR3 contains 12 residues. CDR1 is MNHEY, CDR2 SMNVEV, per germline (reference sequence). The data originate from a study of cytomegalovirus exposure and HLA in healthy donors. Overall study results and limits: The classifier reportedly diagnosed cytomegalovirus status with high sensitivity and specificity.

The PCR contained 60 Vbeta and 13 Jbeta primers. Assay: immunoSEQ multiplex PCR; the TCRdb copy retains only in-frame clones and omits some. Of roughly 150,000 clones in the sample, 60% to 80% were seen once. The TCR was taken from a male donor in good health and CMV-seronegative. The chain uses TRBV27 and TRBJ2-1, with D unresolved. The sequenced material came from PBMCs. The CDR3 sequence: CASSFLNGQQFF. The CDR3 nucleotides are TGTGCCAGCAGTTTCTTGAATGGGCAGCAGTTCTTC.